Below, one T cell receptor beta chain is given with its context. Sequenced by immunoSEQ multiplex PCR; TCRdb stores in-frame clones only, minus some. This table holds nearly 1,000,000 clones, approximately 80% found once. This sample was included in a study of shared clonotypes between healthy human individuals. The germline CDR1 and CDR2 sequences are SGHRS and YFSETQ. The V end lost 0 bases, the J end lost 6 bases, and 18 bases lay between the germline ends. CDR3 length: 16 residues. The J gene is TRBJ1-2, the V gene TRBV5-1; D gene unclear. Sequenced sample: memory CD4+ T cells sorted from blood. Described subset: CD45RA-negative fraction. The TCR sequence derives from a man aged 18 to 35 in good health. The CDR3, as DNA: TGCGCCAGCAGCTTGGGCGAGTGGGTTCGGGGTCATGGCTACACCTTC. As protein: CASSLGEWVRGHGYTF.